The clone carrying this T cell receptor (beta chain) has a handful of counts. The antigen is unknown. This record belongs to a study of cytomegalovirus exposure and HLA in healthy donors. Overall study results and limits: The authors later found HLA-associated TCR beta chains more clonally expanded than equally common others.

Germline CDR1 and CDR2: ENHRY and SYGVKD. The ends were cut back, 3 bases at V and 10 bases at J, with 9 bases in the middle. This CDR3 has 12 amino acids. PCR employed 60 Vbeta and 13 Jbeta primers. The repertoire was sequenced with immunoSEQ multiplex PCR; TCRdb's copy has only in-frame clones and lacks some. The table records 90,000 to 120,000 clones, 65% to 80% of them present only once. The clonotype originates from a male donor in good health and CMV-seronegative. The sequenced sample consisted of PBMCs. The V and J genes are TRBV10-3 and TRBJ1-4, with unresolved D. The CDR3 DNA is TGTGCCATCAGTGATGGGGAGAGAAAACTGTTTTTT. It specifies CAISDGERKLFF.